The clone carrying this TCR beta chain was seen only once. Its specificity is not known. Libraries were prepared by immunoSEQ multiplex PCR; TCRdb keeps only in-frame clonotypes and omits some of them. Of 94,000 or so clones detected, about four fifths appear once; the ten largest clones hold almost 6.5%. The CDR3 contains 14 residues. V shed 7 bases, J shed 0 bases, and the junction held 5 bases outside the gene matches. Looked up from germline, CDR1 is MNHEY and CDR2 is SVGAGI. These data originate in a study of radiation and T cells in renal cell carcinoma. Overall study context: Nephrectomy followed 15 Gy stereotactic body radiation by 4 weeks. Study results and caveats: In blood, top tumor clones expanded by 2 weeks, shrinking by 4.

Regarding time point: baseline pretreatment blood. Treatment in this sample: 15 Gy SBRT to primary tumor, nephrectomy 4 weeks later. Blood was sampled at baseline, 2 weeks and 4 weeks after SBRT. J is TRBJ2-7 and V is TRBV6-5; 8 nucleotides match TRBD1. Sequenced here: blood, sampled from a patient whose treatment included radiotherapy and nephrectomy. The TCR originated in a man in his sixties with renal cell carcinoma. The CDR3 sequence: CASMPDRVSYEQYF. The CDR3 DNA reads TGTGCCAGCATGCCGGACAGGGTCTCCTACGAGCAGTACTTC.